Below, one T cell receptor beta chain is given with its context. The repertoire was sequenced with immunoSEQ multiplex PCR; TCRdb's copy has only in-frame clones and lacks some. Among tens of thousands of clones, more than 70% were seen once, and the ten largest hold roughly 1.5%. The sample originates from a study of control samples from healthy donors and cancer patients. Germline loops: CDR1 LGHDT, CDR2 YNNKEL (reference sequence). Trimming cost V 4 bases and J 1 base, with 11 bases left between them. The CDR3 extends over 14 amino acids. The sequenced material came from PBMCs. This chain connects TRBV3-1 (or the pseudogene TRBV3-2) to TRBJ2-7; maybe TRBD1 (8 bases). This receptor was taken from a man aged 35-49 years with colorectal cancer. CDR3 region: CASSPQGGSYEQYF. In DNA, the CDR3 is TGTGCCAGCAGCCCACAGGGGGGGTCCTACGAGCAGTACTTC.